Below, 21 T cell receptor beta chains from the same sample are listed, as sequenced in a study of blood T cell repertoires in COVID-19. The table came from immunoSEQ multiplex PCR; TCRdb's copy has only in-frame clones and leaves some out. The sample carries roughly 340,000 clones, over 75% recorded once. Specimen: PBMCs or T cells enriched from blood (not recorded which). Source of these receptors: a man aged 35 to 55 in a cohort exposed to, infected with or recovered from COVID-19 (not recorded which).

The V gene is TRBV10-3, the J gene TRBJ1-2; weak D call: TRBD1 (5 bases). The length of the CDR3 is 14 residues. The germline V gene has CDR1 ENHRY and CDR2 SYGVKD. Trimming pared 2 bases from V and 0 bases from J, leaving 7 bases between. In DNA, the CDR3 is TGTGCCATCAGTGAGACAGGTTCTAACTATGGCTACACCTTC. This codes for CAISETGSNYGYTF.

The chain uses TRBV19 and TRBJ2-5; 13 bases fit TRBD2. Germline trimming cut 4 bases from V and 3 bases from J; bases unmatched to any gene: 5. Germline values: CDR1 LNHDA, CDR2 SQIVND (reference sequence). CDR3 length equals 16 residues. The chain's CDR3 is CASSKGLAGIKETQYF. The CDR3 DNA is TGTGCCAGTAGTAAGGGACTAGCGGGAATAAAAGAGACCCAGTACTTC.

CDR3 amino acids: CASFGGSSNQPQHF. The CDR3 DNA reads TGTGCCAGCTTCGGGGGGAGTAGCAATCAGCCCCAGCATTTT. The chain has TRBV21-1 and TRBJ1-5. TRBV21-1 is listed as a pseudogene. The CDR3 sequence is 14 residues long.

This clone has a handful of counts. V and J are TRBV19 and TRBJ1-5; 7 nucleotides line up with TRBD1. CDR1 is LNHDA, CDR2 SQIVND, per germline (reference sequence). Trimming cost V 2 bases and J 2 bases; bases outside gene matches: 3. This CDR3 is built from 15 residues. CDR3 loop: CASSITGQGNQPQHF. CDR3 bases: TGTGCCAGTAGTATAACTGGACAGGGCAATCAGCCCCAGCATTTT.

The chain joins TRBV28 to TRBJ2-5; 9 bases match TRBD1. Per germline, CDR1 MDHEN and CDR2 SYDVKM. V dropped 2 bases and J dropped 6; count of bases not matched to a gene: 7. The CDR3 is 15 residues long. The CDR3, as DNA: TGTGCCAGCAGTTTAAGGGGACAGGGAGGGAAGACCCAGTACTTC. This codes for CASSLRGQGGKTQYF.

This chain uses TRBV3-1 (or the pseudogene TRBV3-2) with TRBJ2-7, with a tentative D call TRBD1 (5 bases). The ends were cut back, 0 bases at V and 3 bases at J, with 12 bases in the middle. Germline V gene sequence: CDR1 LGHDT, CDR2 YNNKEL (reference sequence). This CDR3 comprises 15 residues. CDR3 residues: CASSQESYRLYEQYF. The CDR3, as DNA: TGTGCCAGCAGCCAAGAATCTTACAGGCTCTACGAGCAGTACTTC.

V and J are TRBV9 and TRBJ2-3, with 9 bases lining up with TRBD2. J lost 6 bases, V lost 0 bases, and 5 bases had no gene match. The CDR3 is 15 residues long. From germline, CDR1 is SGDLS and CDR2 YYNGEE. CDR3 sequence (DNA): TGTGCCAGCAGCGTAGGAGGGACTAGCAGGGATACGCAGTATTTT. Its translation: CASSVGGTSRDTQYF.

The rearrangement uses TRBV27 and TRBJ2-2, with 9 bases matching TRBD2. CDR1 MNHEY and CDR2 SMNVEV come from the germline V gene (reference sequence). J was trimmed by 3 bases and V by 4 bases; bases with no gene match: 3. The CDR3 sequence is 15 residues long. CDR3 region: CASSSLAGYTGELFF. The CDR3 DNA sequence: TGTGCCAGCAGTTCCCTAGCGGGATACACCGGGGAGCTGTTTTTT.

The chain is built from TRBV19 and TRBJ2-3, with 7 bases identical to TRBD2. Trimming cost V 3 bases and J 4 bases; bases outside gene matches: 10. The germline V gene encodes CDR1 LNHDA and CDR2 SQIVND (reference sequence). The CDR3 consists of 16 residues. Here the CDR3 DNA reads TGTGCCAGTAGTATTCACTTAGGCGGGAGCGCAGATACGCAGTATTTT. Translation gives CASSIHLGGSADTQYF.

This rearrangement joins TRBV21-1 to TRBJ2-7; no DNA check was done on the table's D call, TRBD2. TRBV21-1 is assigned pseudogene status. The CDR3 sequence is 15 residues long. CDR3: CASSKFKRELHEQYF. CDR3 coding DNA: TGTGCCAGCAGCAAATTCAAGCGGGAGCTCCACGAGCAGTACTTC.

The chain has TRBV7-5 and TRBJ1-1; the table's D call, TRBD1, was not checked against the DNA. TRBV7-5 is an annotated pseudogene. The CDR3 totals 15 residues. The CDR3 DNA follows: TGTGTCAGAAGCACTAGGACAGGGGAGACGACTGAAGCTTTCTTT. Its translation: CVRSTRTGETTEAFF.

CDR3 in amino acids: CASSEYRDLNYGYTF. DNA for the CDR3: TGTGCCAGCAGTGAATACAGGGATCTTAACTATGGCTACACCTTC. The V and J genes are TRBV6-1 and TRBJ1-2, with a weak D call TRBD1 (6 bases). The CDR3 length is 15 residues. Trimming took off 2 bases at V and 1 base at J, with 11 bases between the two ends. From germline, CDR1 is MNHNS and CDR2 SASEGT.

The CDR3 region is CASKMTGGLSYGYTF. The CDR3 DNA reads as TGTGCCAGCAAGATGACAGGGGGCTTGAGCTATGGCTACACCTTC. The chain carries TRBV27 and TRBJ1-2, with TRBD1 matching over 10 bases. V was clipped by 7 bases and J by 4 bases; unmatched bases: 9. The CDR3 is 15 residues long. Germline-derived CDR1 and CDR2 are MNHEY and SMNVEV (reference sequence).

In its sample, this clone was seen a few times. This chain's CDR3 is CASSQGQETTDTQYF. CDR3 bases: TGTGCCAGCAGCCAGGGACAGGAGACCACAGATACGCAGTATTTT. This chain links TRBV3-1 (or the pseudogene TRBV3-2) with TRBJ2-3; TRBD1 matches 8 bases. The CDR3 runs to 15 residues. Trimming took 3 bases from V and 2 from J; bases not matched to a gene: 4. Per germline, CDR1 LGHDT and CDR2 YNNKEL (reference sequence).

V usage is TRBV28 and J usage is TRBJ1-2, with 8 bases lining up with TRBD1. Germline V gene sequence: CDR1 MDHEN, CDR2 SYDVKM. The CDR3 is made up of 12 amino acids. Trimming cost V 6 bases and J 6 bases; bases outside gene matches: 3. The DNA for the CDR3 is TGTGCCAGCAGCCAGGGGGCGGATGGCTACACCTTC. It codes for CASSQGADGYTF.

The CDR3 coding sequence is TGTGCCAGCAGCATCCTAGGGACAGGGAACTATGGCTACACCTTC. Translated: CASSILGTGNYGYTF. The V gene is TRBV2, the J gene TRBJ1-2, with 9 bases matching TRBD1. This CDR3 has 15 residues. V shed 6 bases and J 2 bases; nucleotides not matched to a gene: 7. Germline V gene sequence: CDR1 SNHLY, CDR2 FYNNEI. The variable domain in full, with the rest retrieved from reference TRBV2 and TRBJ1-2, is EPEVTQTPSHQVTQMGQEVILRCVPISNHLYFYWYRQILGQKVEFLVSFYNNEISEKSEIFDDQFSVERPDGSNFTLKIRSTKLEDSAMYFCASSILGTGNYGYTFGSGTRLTVV.

The V gene is TRBV4-1, the J gene TRBJ2-3; D perhaps matches TRBD2 (5 bases). The CDR3 covers 15 residues. In germline, CDR1 is MGHRA, CDR2 YSYEKL. V shed 0 bases and J shed 8 bases, with 15 bases lying between them. The CDR3 region is CASSQEVTARGTQYF. DNA of the CDR3: TGCGCCAGCAGCCAAGAGGTTACAGCCCGGGGTACGCAGTATTTT.

The genes are TRBV5-1 and TRBJ2-1; 10 positions match TRBD2. The germline CDR1 and CDR2 sequences are SGHRS and YFSETQ. Unmatched junction bases numbered 9, after V lost 0 bases and J lost 6 bases. CDR3 length: 17 amino acids. This CDR3 reads CASSLVTLAGVGNEQFF. In DNA, the CDR3 is TGCGCCAGCAGCTTGGTGACCCTAGCGGGAGTAGGCAATGAGCAGTTCTTC.

The count of this clone is one. This chain links TRBV12-5 with TRBJ2-1; D gene unclear. This CDR3 is 12 amino acids long. Trimming removed 5 bases at V and 9 bases at J, with 11 bases between. CDR1 is LGHNT and CDR2 is FRNRAP in the germline V gene. The CDR3 DNA reads as TGTGCTAGTGGTCTCGATGCCGGTGAGCAGTTCTTC. Protein product: CASGLDAGEQFF.

This clone has more than one count but fewer than ten. The chain links TRBV27 to TRBJ1-3, with 8 bases matching TRBD1. This CDR3 is 13 amino acids long. V shed 7 bases and J 2 bases; nucleotides not matched to a gene: 1. The germline V gene encodes CDR1 MNHEY and CDR2 SMNVEV (reference sequence). CDR3 DNA sequence: TGTGCCAGCAAACAGGGGGCTGGAAACACCATATATTTT. Its translation is CASKQGAGNTIYF.

This clone was seen repeatedly, ten times or more. The V gene is TRBV28, the J gene TRBJ1-6; tentatively, D is TRBD1 (5 bases). This CDR3 spans 14 amino acids. Trimming removed 6 bases at V and 4 bases at J, with 10 bases between. Germline values: CDR1 MDHEN, CDR2 SYDVKM. The CDR3 is CASRKGVYNSPLHF. The CDR3 DNA reads as TGTGCCAGCAGGAAAGGGGTTTATAATTCACCCCTCCACTTT.